Following are 24 T cell receptor beta chains from one sample sequenced in a study of graft-versus-host responses after intestinal transplantation (dated by TCRdb to 2020 to 2022). The sample's time point label is to be understood as: cells obtained before transplantation from donor or recipient. Receptors were amplified or captured by the immunoSEQ multiplex PCR assay. This immuneACCESS table, as held by TCRdb, lists in-frame sequences with V and J called but not all clones. Of the missing ones, under half trace to an unresolved V gene in checked studies; the others have no known cause. This sample holds some 93,000 clones; around nine tenths were observed only once. The biggest ten clones account for nearly 0.5% of the sample. These TCRs' antigens remain unknown. Sequenced material: unstimulated CD8+ T cells sorted from spleen or lymph node cells, taken before intestinal transplant. The receptors here all came from a human donor who received an intestinal transplant.

The chain joins TRBV4-1 to TRBJ1-1; 9 positions match TRBD1. The CDR3 loop spans 15 amino acids. The junction had 4 bases not matched to a gene; V was cut back by 1 base and J by 4 bases. Germline assignment: CDR1 MGHRA and CDR2 YSYEKL. In DNA, the CDR3 is TGCGCCAGCAGCCAAGGACAGGGGGAGCTCACTGAAGCTTTCTTT. Amino acids: CASSQGQGELTEAFF.

This chain links TRBV27 with TRBJ1-2; 9 positions agree with TRBD1. Germline-derived CDR1 and CDR2 are MNHEY and SMNVEV (reference sequence). V lost 5 bases, J lost 2 bases, and 6 bases stayed unmatched. The CDR3 runs to 15 residues. CDR3 nucleotides: TGTGCCAGCAGTCCGTACAGGGGGCCGAACTATGGCTACACCTTC. It encodes CASSPYRGPNYGYTF.

The rearrangement links TRBV29-1 to TRBJ2-5; 8 bases line up with TRBD1. J lost 4 bases, V lost 3 bases, and 7 bases had no gene match. The CDR3 totals 14 residues. Germline V gene data show CDR1 as SQVTM and CDR2 as ANQGSEA. The CDR3 DNA reads TGCAGCGTTGATTCCCGGGGGACAGGAGAGACCCAGTACTTC. This encodes CSVDSRGTGETQYF.

The V gene is TRBV5-6, the J gene TRBJ1-1; D unresolved. V gave up 6 bases and J gave up 0 bases, with 6 bases separating them. From germline, CDR1 is SGHDT and CDR2 YYEEEE. This CDR3 has 12 amino acids. As DNA, the CDR3 is TGTGCCAGCACCCAGATGAACACTGAAGCTTTCTTT. Encoded protein: CASTQMNTEAFF. The full variable domain, with the rest looked up from reference TRBV5-6 and TRBJ1-1, is DAGVTQSPTHLIKTRGQQVTLRCSPKSGHDTVSWYQQALGQGPQFIFQYYEEEERQRGNFPDRFSGHQFPNYSSELNVNALLLGDSALYLCASTQMNTEAFFGQGTRLTVV.

V usage is TRBV27 and J usage is TRBJ2-1; 7 bases map to TRBD2. The germline V gene encodes CDR1 MNHEY and CDR2 SMNVEV (reference sequence). V lost 6 bases and J lost 3; bases outside the gene matches: 5. The CDR3 totals 14 residues. CDR3 sequence: CASRWGGDYNEQFF. The DNA for the CDR3 is TGTGCCAGCAGGTGGGGAGGGGACTACAATGAGCAGTTCTTC.

The rearrangement uses TRBV7-9 and TRBJ1-2; 7 bases fit TRBD1. This CDR3 region has 15 residues. J was trimmed by 2 bases and V by 5 bases; bases with no gene match: 8. CDR1 is SEHNR and CDR2 is FQNEAQ in the germline V gene (reference sequence). The CDR3 sequence: CASSPADRANYGYTF. The DNA for the CDR3 is TGTGCCAGCAGCCCCGCCGACAGGGCCAACTATGGCTACACCTTC.

The chain links TRBV5-1 to TRBJ1-1; 8 bases map to TRBD1. This CDR3 comprises 14 residues. V lost 3 bases, J lost 0 bases, and 1 base stayed unmatched. Germline CDR1 and CDR2: SGHRS and YFSETQ. The CDR3 bases are TGCGCCAGCAGCTGGACAGGGCTGAACACTGAAGCTTTCTTT. This gives the protein CASSWTGLNTEAFF.

This chain links TRBV20-1 with TRBJ1-2; weak D call: TRBD1 (5 bases). The CDR3 has 11 residues. The germline gives CDR1 DFQATT, CDR2 SNEGSKA (reference sequence). The V gene lost 6 bases and the J gene lost 8 bases, with 13 bases spanning the gap. The CDR3 here is CSARQTGGYTF. Written as DNA, the CDR3 is TGCAGTGCCCGACAGACTGGCGGCTACACCTTC.

The gene calls are TRBV6-5 and TRBJ1-1; 11 bases are shared with TRBD1. V lost 0 bases and J lost 7; bases outside the gene matches: 7. CDR1 and CDR2 (germline): MNHEY, SVGAGI. CDR3 length: 16 amino acids. CDR3 amino acids: CASSYSSGTGGGEAFF. In DNA, the CDR3 is TGTGCCAGCAGTTACTCGAGTGGGACAGGGGGTGGTGAAGCTTTCTTT.

This chain links TRBV6-1 with TRBJ1-3; TRBD1 matches at 7 bases. There are 15 residues in the CDR3. Germline V gene lookup returns CDR1 MNHNS and CDR2 SASEGT. J lost 3 bases, V lost 3 bases, and 5 bases had no gene match. The CDR3 DNA is TGTGCCAGCAGTGACAGGGGGGATGGTGGAAACACCATATATTTT. Protein sequence: CASSDRGDGGNTIYF.

The gene calls are TRBV9 and TRBJ1-2; 8 bases map to TRBD1. Germline V gene data show CDR1 as SGDLS and CDR2 as YYNGEE. The CDR3 contains 17 residues. V shed 0 bases, J shed 5 bases, and the junction held 12 bases outside the gene matches. The CDR3 sequence is CASSVEGQVDGRYGYTF. The CDR3 DNA reads as TGTGCCAGCAGCGTAGAGGGACAGGTGGACGGTCGATATGGCTACACCTTC.

V gene TRBV7-6 combines with J gene TRBJ2-2; 9 bases are shared with TRBD1. V lost 4 bases, J lost 4 bases, and 1 base stayed unmatched. This CDR3 is 14 amino acids long. From germline, CDR1 is SGHVS and CDR2 FNYEAQ. Written as DNA, the CDR3 is TGTGCCAGCAGCTCGACAGGGGGCACCGGGGAGCTGTTTTTT. It codes for CASSSTGGTGELFF.

The chain couples TRBV4-1 to TRBJ2-1; 13 bases map to TRBD2. The CDR3 is 16 residues long. The germline gives CDR1 MGHRA, CDR2 YSYEKL. V gave up 3 bases and J gave up 6 bases; unmatched junction bases: 5. The DNA of the CDR3 is TGCGCCAGCAGCCATAGGACTAGCGGGAGAGGCAATGAGCAGTTCTTC. The encoded protein is CASSHRTSGRGNEQFF.

There are a few counts of this clone. The rearrangement links TRBV28 to TRBJ1-1, with D uncertain. From germline, CDR1 is MDHEN and CDR2 SYDVKM. There are 13 residues in the CDR3. The V gene lost 2 bases and the J gene lost 6 bases, with 10 bases spanning the gap. The CDR3 bases are TGTGCCAGCAGTTTACGCGGGAGTCCTGAAGCTTTCTTT. Translation: CASSLRGSPEAFF.

The V gene is TRBV5-4, the J gene TRBJ2-5; 9 nucleotides agree with TRBD1. The assigned J gene may be wrong: the sequence end matches TRBJ2-7 better. Germline V gives CDR1 SGHNT, CDR2 YYREEE (reference sequence). CDR3 length: 15 amino acids. CDR3 amino acids: CASSLSPGQGDEQYF. CDR3 DNA: TGTGCCAGCAGCTTGTCTCCGGGACAGGGCGACGAGCAGTACTTC.

The chain carries TRBV7-9 and TRBJ1-5; 8 positions match TRBD1. Germline CDR1 SEHNR, CDR2 FQNEAQ (reference sequence). Unmatched junction bases numbered 8, after V lost 5 bases and J lost 2 bases. This CDR3 is built from 16 residues. The CDR3 reads CASSHLDRDGNQPQHF. The CDR3 DNA reads as TGTGCCAGCAGCCACCTGGACAGGGACGGCAATCAGCCCCAGCATTTT.

This chain uses TRBV27 with TRBJ2-5, with 7 bases identical to TRBD1. This CDR3 has 14 amino acids. Germline V gene data show CDR1 as MNHEY and CDR2 as SMNVEV (reference sequence). The junction had 6 bases not matched to a gene; V was cut back by 4 bases and J by 4 bases. Here the CDR3 reads CASSYENRGETQYF. The CDR3, as DNA: TGTGCCAGCAGTTACGAGAACAGGGGAGAGACCCAGTACTTC.

The chain joins TRBV9 to TRBJ1-2; TRBD1 might be the D (6 bases). The V gene's germline CDR1 is SGDLS and CDR2 YYNGEE. Trimming shortened V by 3 bases and J by 8 bases, and 20 bases separated the two germline ends. There are 15 residues in the CDR3. DNA of the CDR3: TGTGCCAGCAGCGCGTGGGACACCGGATTAATGGGCTACACCTTC. It specifies CASSAWDTGLMGYTF.

The gene calls are TRBV28 and TRBJ2-1, with 7 nucleotides matching TRBD2. J lost 9 bases, V lost 6 bases, and 5 bases had no gene match. Germline V gives CDR1 MDHEN, CDR2 SYDVKM. The CDR3 has 12 residues. CDR3 sequence reads: CASSPPGGEQFF. Written as DNA, the CDR3 is TGTGCCAGCAGCCCCCCGGGGGGTGAGCAGTTCTTC.

The chain is built from TRBV5-1 and TRBJ2-2, with D possibly TRBD1 on 6 matching bases. This CDR3 has 16 amino acids. V was clipped by 4 bases and J by 2 bases, with 15 bases between them. Germline V CDR1 and CDR2: SGHRS, YFSETQ. CDR3 residues: CASSSPGELNTGELFF. The CDR3 nucleotides read TGCGCCAGCAGCAGTCCAGGGGAGTTAAACACCGGGGAGCTGTTTTTT.

The rearrangement joins TRBV5-1 to TRBJ2-7, with D tentatively TRBD2 (5 bases). There are 15 residues in the CDR3. The germline CDR1 and CDR2 sequences are SGHRS and YFSETQ. V lost 0 bases and J 0 bases, leaving 10 bases between the germline ends. CDR3 sequence reads: CASSLVRGSSYEQYF. DNA of the CDR3: TGCGCCAGCAGCTTGGTAAGAGGGAGCTCCTACGAGCAGTACTTC.

This clone has just a few counts. The chain links TRBV5-6 to TRBJ1-1, with D perhaps matching TRBD1 (6 bases). Trimming removed 0 bases at V and 0 bases at J, with 12 bases between. This CDR3 spans 16 amino acids. Germline V gene lookup returns CDR1 SGHDT and CDR2 YYEEEE. The CDR3 protein is CASSLENRAMNTEAFF. The CDR3 region has the DNA TGTGCCAGCAGCTTGGAGAACAGGGCCATGAACACTGAAGCTTTCTTT.

This rearrangement joins TRBV6-1 to TRBJ1-2; 9 bases fit TRBD1. Germline lookup yields CDR1 MNHNS and CDR2 SASEGT. The CDR3 extends over 15 amino acids. With V trimmed by 3 bases and J by 3 bases, 5 bases remained unmatched. This chain's CDR3 is CASSEPWTGDYGYTF. CDR3 nucleotides: TGTGCCAGCAGTGAGCCCTGGACAGGGGACTATGGCTACACCTTC.

The rearrangement joins TRBV4-3 to TRBJ2-3; TRBD2 matches 12 bases. CDR1 is LGHNA and CDR2 is YSLEER in the germline V gene. The trim removed 1 base at V and 6 bases at J, leaving 8 bases unmatched. This CDR3 comprises 17 residues. In DNA form, the CDR3 reads TGCGCCAGCAGCCAAGGTGCTAGCGGGGGGGCCTTGGATACGCAGTATTTT. Its protein is CASSQGASGGALDTQYF.